A single sample is the source of the 31 T cell receptor beta chains below, sequenced in a study of shared clonotypes between healthy human individuals. Libraries were prepared by immunoSEQ multiplex PCR; TCRdb keeps only in-frame clonotypes and omits some of them. The top ten hold about 0.42% of the sample, which has approximately 1.4 million clones, 95% to 99% seen once. The material sequenced was naive CD4+ T cells sorted from blood. Subset given: CD45RA+ positively selected. The receptor set was obtained from a man younger than 45 in good health.

This clone was counted a single time. This sequence joins TRBV7-9 and TRBJ2-3, with 8 bases matching TRBD2. Germline lookup yields CDR1 SEHNR and CDR2 FQNEAQ (reference sequence). The CDR3 loop spans 16 amino acids. V lost 4 bases and J lost 0; bases outside the gene matches: 6. The CDR3 spells CASSSIAGPSTDTQYF. The CDR3 DNA follows: TGTGCCAGCAGCTCTATAGCGGGGCCTAGCACAGATACGCAGTATTTT.

The chain recombines TRBV5-1 with TRBJ2-7, with D hard to call. Trimming cost V 4 bases and J 2 bases, with 4 bases left between them. The germline V gene has CDR1 SGHRS and CDR2 YFSETQ. The CDR3 has 11 residues. This CDR3 is CASSATYEQYF. The CDR3 region has the DNA TGCGCCAGCAGCGCCACCTACGAGCAGTACTTC.

This chain joins TRBV7-9 and TRBJ1-4, with a possible D match to TRBD1 (6 bases). The V end lost 2 bases, the J end lost 8 bases, and 9 bases lay between the germline ends. The CDR3 has 13 amino acids. CDR1 SEHNR and CDR2 FQNEAQ come from the germline V gene (reference sequence). The CDR3 loop is CASSLKGVEKLFF. The CDR3 nucleotides read TGTGCCAGCAGCTTAAAGGGGGTAGAAAAACTGTTTTTT.

The chain uses TRBV28 and TRBJ2-3, with 9 nucleotides matching TRBD1. The CDR3 is 16 amino acids. With V trimmed by 6 bases and J by 1 base, 8 bases remained unmatched. Germline CDR1 is MDHEN and CDR2 is SYDVKM. CDR3 sequence (DNA): TGTGCCAGCAGGAGGACAGGGGACGAACGCACAGATACGCAGTATTTT. This sequence encodes CASRRTGDERTDTQYF.

V gene TRBV7-3 combines with J gene TRBJ2-6; D possibly corresponds to TRBD1 (6 bases). The CDR3 spans 20 residues. Trimming took off 2 bases at V and 0 bases at J, with 20 bases between the two ends. Per the germline V gene, CDR1 is SGHTA and CDR2 is FQGTGA. The CDR3 DNA is TGTGCCAGCAGCTTATTAGGATGGGGGCAGTTGGTCTCTGGGGCCAACGTCCTGACTTTC. This sequence encodes CASSLLGWGQLVSGANVLTF.

This clone turned up a few times. The identical CDR3 is also encoded by other nucleotide sequences in the sample. This chain joins TRBV29-1 and TRBJ1-2; D might be TRBD1 (5 bases). The CDR3 has 11 amino acids. The germline CDR1 and CDR2 sequences are SQVTM and ANQGSEA. V dropped 4 bases and J dropped 5 bases, with 8 bases sitting between them. The CDR3 is CSVGQNYGYTF. The DNA for the CDR3 is TGCAGCGTTGGACAGAATTATGGCTACACCTTC.

The chain is built from TRBV5-1 and TRBJ2-7; 10 positions match TRBD2. The CDR3 loop spans 17 amino acids. J gave up 2 bases and V 4 bases, and 12 bases lay outside the gene matches. The germline CDR1 and CDR2 sequences are SGHRS and YFSETQ. CDR3: CASSLRTSGNTAYEQYF. DNA for the CDR3: TGCGCCAGCAGCCTGAGAACTAGCGGGAACACTGCCTACGAGCAGTACTTC.

V usage is TRBV10-1 and J usage is TRBJ1-5; D gene ambiguous. Trimming removed 2 bases from V and 0 bases from J, with 17 bases in between. Looked up from germline, CDR1 is WNHNN and CDR2 is SYGVQD (reference sequence). The CDR3 has 18 amino acids. The CDR3 loop is CASSEPKSEKDSNQPQHF. The CDR3 nucleotides are TGCGCCAGCAGTGAGCCGAAATCAGAGAAGGATAGCAATCAGCCCCAGCATTTT.

This chain joins TRBV7-2 and TRBJ2-7, with D uncertain. With 2 bases removed from V and 5 bases from J, the gap between germline ends came to 10 bases. The CDR3 is 13 residues long. From germline, CDR1 is SGHTA and CDR2 FQGNSA. This CDR3 reads CASSLRGQNEQYF. The CDR3 DNA is TGTGCCAGCAGCTTAAGAGGTCAGAACGAGCAGTACTTC.

The chain joins TRBV14 to TRBJ2-3; 7 nucleotides line up with TRBD1. The CDR3 length is 13 residues. The germline gives CDR1 SGHDN, CDR2 FVKESK. V lost 4 bases and J lost 8; bases outside the gene matches: 6. In DNA form, the CDR3 reads TGTGCCAGCAGCCGAGCTCCAGGGGGTACGCAGTATTTT. This encodes CASSRAPGGTQYF. The full variable domain, in which reference TRBV14 and TRBJ2-3 provide the parts outside the CDR3, is EAGVTQFPSHSVIEKGQTVTLRCDPISGHDNLYWYRRVMGKEIKFLLHFVKESKQDESGMPNNRFLAERTGGTYSTLKVQPAELEDSGVYFCASSRAPGGTQYFGPGTRLTVL.

The V call is TRBV7-2, the J call TRBJ2-7; TRBD2 agrees at 9 bases. The CDR3 is 16 residues long. V trimming: 4 bases; J trimming: 5 bases; junction bases outside the gene matches: 12. Germline assignment: CDR1 SGHTA and CDR2 FQGNSA. The DNA of the CDR3 is TGTGCCAGCAGCTCCACCGGGACTAGCATGCGGAACGAGCAGTACTTC. Protein: CASSSTGTSMRNEQYF. Complete variable domain (other parts from reference TRBV7-2 and TRBJ2-7): GAGVSQSPSNKVTEKGKDVELRCDPISGHTALYWYRQSLGQGLEFLIYFQGNSAPDKSGLPSDRFSAERTGGSVSTLTIQRTQQEDSAVYLCASSSTGTSMRNEQYFGPGTRLTVT.

This clone appeared a single time. The V and J genes are TRBV27 and TRBJ2-1; 11 positions match TRBD2. Losses at the gene ends were 4 bases for V and 4 bases for J; bases not matched to a gene: 6. The CDR3 runs 16 residues. CDR1 is MNHEY, CDR2 SMNVEV, per germline (reference sequence). The CDR3 DNA sequence: TGTGCCAGCAGTTACAACCTAGCGGGAGGTTACAATGAGCAGTTCTTC. It is translated as CASSYNLAGGYNEQFF.

V gene TRBV30 combines with J gene TRBJ1-1; D perhaps matches TRBD1 (5 bases). The V end was cut by 0 bases, the J end by 1 base, with 9 bases between. Germline values: CDR1 GTSNPN, CDR2 SVGIG (reference sequence). The CDR3 loop spans 14 amino acids. Written as DNA, the CDR3 is TGTGCCTGGAGTGTCCGGGGGACGAACACTGAAGCTTTCTTT. This translates into CAWSVRGTNTEAFF.

The chain is built from TRBV9 and TRBJ2-1; 7 bases align to TRBD1. The CDR3 sequence is 15 residues long. V shed 5 bases and J 2 bases; nucleotides not matched to a gene: 7. CDR1 is SGDLS, CDR2 YYNGEE, per germline. The CDR3 loop is CASSGSGQPYNEQFF. The CDR3 region has the DNA TGTGCCAGCAGTGGCTCGGGACAGCCCTACAATGAGCAGTTCTTC.

The V call is TRBV5-4, the J call TRBJ2-1, with TRBD1 identical over 7 bases. The germline V gene has CDR1 SGHNT and CDR2 YYREEE (reference sequence). The CDR3 totals 14 residues. Trimming at V came to 5 bases and at J to 3 bases, leaving 5 bases not matched to a gene. The CDR3, as DNA: TGTGCCAGCAGTCGGGACAGCTACTACAATGAGCAGTTCTTC. Translating gives CASSRDSYYNEQFF.

This chain uses TRBV15 with TRBJ1-1; D is unresolved. Germline CDR1 LNHNV, CDR2 YYDKDF (reference sequence). Trimming shortened V by 8 bases and J by 3 bases, and 7 bases separated the two germline ends. This CDR3 spans 11 amino acids. The CDR3 reads CATVRDTEAFF. CDR3 nucleotides: TGTGCCACCGTGCGCGACACTGAAGCTTTCTTT.

The rearrangement links TRBV11-2 to TRBJ2-7; D may correspond to TRBD1 or TRBD2 (6 bases each). Trimming cost V 5 bases and J 3 bases, with 17 bases left between them. The CDR3 loop spans 15 amino acids. Germline assignment: CDR1 SGHAT and CDR2 FQNNGV. This CDR3 is CASSAGVVGGYEQYF. DNA of the CDR3: TGTGCCAGCAGCGCAGGGGTGGTGGGGGGCTACGAGCAGTACTTC.

Note on this clone: The sample carries other DNA sequences with the same CDR3. The CDR3, as DNA: TGCGCCAGCAGCCGGGACTCTACCTACGAGCAGTACTTC. This sequence encodes CASSRDSTYEQYF. The chain joins TRBV10-1 to TRBJ2-7; tentative D call: TRBD2 (6 bases). Germline CDR1 WNHNN, CDR2 SYGVQD (reference sequence). The CDR3 is made up of 13 amino acids. Trimming took 6 bases from V and 2 from J, leaving 11 bases between them.

V gene TRBV18 combines with J gene TRBJ2-7, with D perhaps matching TRBD2 (6 bases). The CDR3 covers 15 residues. The V gene's germline CDR1 is KGHSH and CDR2 LQKENI. Trimming removed 0 bases from V and 5 bases from J, with 14 bases in between. CDR3 in amino acids: CASSPPRLVFHEQYF. DNA for the CDR3: TGTGCCAGCTCACCACCGAGACTAGTTTTCCACGAGCAGTACTTC.

This chain links TRBV29-1 with TRBJ2-3; 12 nucleotides match TRBD2. The germline V gene has CDR1 SQVTM and CDR2 ANQGSEA. J gave up 8 bases and V 4 bases, and 1 base lay outside the gene matches. The CDR3 has 12 residues. CDR3 sequence reads: CSVGLAGVTQYF. CDR3 in DNA: TGCAGCGTTGGACTAGCGGGAGTTACGCAGTATTTT.

This sequence joins TRBV7-3 and TRBJ2-3; D uncertain. Per the germline V gene, CDR1 is SGHTA and CDR2 is FQGTGA. CDR3 length equals 13 residues. V lost 5 bases and J 2 bases, leaving 8 bases between the germline ends. The DNA for the CDR3 is TGTGCCAGCAGCAGAGGCAACACAGATACGCAGTATTTT. Translated: CASSRGNTDTQYF.

The chain links TRBV28 to TRBJ2-7; no clear D gene. Germline CDR1 reads MDHEN; CDR2 reads SYDVKM. V was shortened by 7 bases and J by 3 bases, with 13 bases between the two germline ends. The CDR3 spans 13 residues. CDR3 in amino acids: CASNPAARYEQYF. In nucleotides, the CDR3 is TGTGCCAGCAACCCCGCCGCCCGCTACGAGCAGTACTTC.

J is TRBJ2-3 and V is TRBV7-6, with 7 positions matching TRBD2. The CDR3 contains 19 residues. J lost 0 bases, V lost 5 bases, and 17 bases had no gene match. CDR1 and CDR2 (germline): SGHVS, FNYEAQ. The CDR3 DNA follows: TGTGCCAGCAGCCCATTGGTCGCGGGAGCCCGGACTAGCACAGATACGCAGTATTTT. Translated, it gives CASSPLVAGARTSTDTQYF.

This clone occurred once. This sequence joins TRBV30 and TRBJ2-7; 12 nucleotides line up with TRBD2. CDR1 and CDR2 (germline): GTSNPN, SVGIG (reference sequence). The CDR3 has 17 residues. V gave up 3 bases and J gave up 0 bases; unmatched junction bases: 9. As DNA, the CDR3 is TGTGCCTGGAGCCCCCCACTAGCGGGAGGAATCTCCTACGAGCAGTACTTC. This gives the protein CAWSPPLAGGISYEQYF.

The chain joins TRBV7-9 to TRBJ2-3; D may be TRBD1 or TRBD2 (5 bases each). V dropped 5 bases and J dropped 0 bases, with 12 bases sitting between them. This CDR3 contains 15 residues. Germline V lookup: CDR1 SEHNR, CDR2 FQNEAQ (reference sequence). The CDR3 nucleotides are TGTGCCAGCAGCCCCGGGACGTCTAGCACAGATACGCAGTATTTT. The encoded protein is CASSPGTSSTDTQYF.

On this clone: The sample holds other DNA sequences that translate to the same CDR3. The V gene is TRBV18, the J gene TRBJ2-7, with D maybe TRBD2 (6 bases). The germline V gene has CDR1 KGHSH and CDR2 LQKENI. Trimming took off 6 bases at V and 2 bases at J, with 11 bases between the two ends. The CDR3 totals 13 residues. CDR3 DNA: TGTGCCAGCTCCCCGACTAGAACCTACGAGCAGTACTTC. Amino acids: CASSPTRTYEQYF.

The chain recombines TRBV7-2 with TRBJ2-3; tentative D call: TRBD2 (6 bases). Trimming stripped 2 bases from V and 4 bases from J, with 19 bases between. CDR3 length: 17 residues. Per the germline V gene, CDR1 is SGHTA and CDR2 is FQGNSA. This CDR3 is CASSLRSILGGPDTQYF. CDR3 coding DNA: TGTGCCAGCAGCTTAAGGTCCATACTAGGAGGGCCAGATACGCAGTATTTT.

V is TRBV9 and J is TRBJ1-1, with D possibly matching TRBD1 (5 bases). The V gene's germline CDR1 is SGDLS and CDR2 YYNGEE. This CDR3 comprises 14 residues. Trimming took 3 bases from V and 0 from J, leaving 9 bases between them. The CDR3 coding sequence is TGTGCCAGCAGCGGGGGCAATATGAACACTGAAGCTTTCTTT. As protein: CASSGGNMNTEAFF.

The chain joins TRBV7-2 to TRBJ2-7; 7 positions agree with TRBD2. CDR3 size: 12 residues. Germline V gene sequence: CDR1 SGHTA, CDR2 FQGNSA. J was trimmed by 6 bases and V by 7 bases; bases with no gene match: 6. The CDR3 nucleotides read TGTGCCAGCACCAACGGGGAGGGCGAGCAGTACTTC. This gives the protein CASTNGEGEQYF.

The table lists this clone with a count of one. The V gene is TRBV14, the J gene TRBJ2-3; D may be TRBD2 (6 bases). The CDR3 extends over 14 amino acids. V was cut by 8 bases and J by 2 bases, with 14 bases left in between. The germline CDR1 and CDR2 sequences are SGHDN and FVKESK. CDR3 bases: TGTGCCAGCGCACCATGGGGGGACACAGATACGCAGTATTTT. Translation gives CASAPWGDTDTQYF. Drawing the rest from reference TRBV14 and TRBJ2-3, the complete variable domain is EAGVTQFPSHSVIEKGQTVTLRCDPISGHDNLYWYRRVMGKEIKFLLHFVKESKQDESGMPNNRFLAERTGGTYSTLKVQPAELEDSGVYFCASAPWGDTDTQYFGPGTRLTVL.

The gene calls are TRBV20-1 and TRBJ2-7; D ambiguous. The V end lost 7 bases, the J end lost 6 bases, and 10 bases lay between the germline ends. CDR1 and CDR2 (germline): DFQATT, SNEGSKA (reference sequence). CDR3 length equals 10 residues. Here the CDR3 reads CSVYRGEQYF. The CDR3 DNA follows: TGCAGTGTTTATAGAGGCGAGCAGTACTTC.